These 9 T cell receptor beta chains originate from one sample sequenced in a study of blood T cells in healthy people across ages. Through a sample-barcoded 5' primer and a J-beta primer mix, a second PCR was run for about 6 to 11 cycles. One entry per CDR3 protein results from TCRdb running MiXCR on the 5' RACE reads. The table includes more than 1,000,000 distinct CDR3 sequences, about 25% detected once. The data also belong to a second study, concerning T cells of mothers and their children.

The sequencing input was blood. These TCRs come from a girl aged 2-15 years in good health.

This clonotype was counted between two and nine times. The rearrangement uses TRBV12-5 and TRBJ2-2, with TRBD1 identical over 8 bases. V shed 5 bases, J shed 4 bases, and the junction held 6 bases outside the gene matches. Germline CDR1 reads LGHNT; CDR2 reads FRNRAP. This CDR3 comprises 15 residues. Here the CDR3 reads CASGITGGITGELFF. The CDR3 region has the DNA TGTGCTAGTGGTATTACAGGGGGAATCACCGGGGAGCTGTTTTTT.

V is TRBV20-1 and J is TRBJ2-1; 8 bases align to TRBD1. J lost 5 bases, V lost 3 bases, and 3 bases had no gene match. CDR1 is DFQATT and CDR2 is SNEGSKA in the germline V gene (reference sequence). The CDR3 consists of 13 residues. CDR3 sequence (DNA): TGCAGTGCTAGGGGACAGGCAGACAATGAGCAGTTCTTC. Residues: CSARGQADNEQFF.

Here the CDR3 reads CASSQGSYSGNTIYF. The CDR3 nucleotides are TGTGCCAGCAGTCAAGGGTCCTACTCTGGAAACACCATATATTTT. The genes are TRBV12-3 or TRBV12-4 and TRBJ1-3; D gene unclear. This CDR3 contains 15 residues. Trimming removed 5 bases from V and 0 bases from J, with 11 bases in between.

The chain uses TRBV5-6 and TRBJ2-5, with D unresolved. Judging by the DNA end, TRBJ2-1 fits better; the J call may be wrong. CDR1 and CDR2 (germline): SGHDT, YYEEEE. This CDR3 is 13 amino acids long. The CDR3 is CASSSGVSNEQFF. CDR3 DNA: TGTGCCAGCAGCTCGGGCGTAAGCAATGAGCAGTTCTTC.

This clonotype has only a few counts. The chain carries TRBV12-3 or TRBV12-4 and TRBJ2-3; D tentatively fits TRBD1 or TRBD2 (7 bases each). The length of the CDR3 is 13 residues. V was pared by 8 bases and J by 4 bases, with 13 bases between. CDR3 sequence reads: CASGRGGADTQYF. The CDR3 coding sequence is TGTGCCAGCGGCAGGGGGGGGGCAGATACGCAGTATTTT.

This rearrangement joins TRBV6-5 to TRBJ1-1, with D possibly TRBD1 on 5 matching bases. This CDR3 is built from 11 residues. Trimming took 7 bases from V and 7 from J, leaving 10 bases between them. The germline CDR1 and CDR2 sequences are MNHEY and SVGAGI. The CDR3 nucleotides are TGTGCCAGCACCCTGGGGGGTGAAGCTTTCTTT. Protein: CASTLGGEAFF.

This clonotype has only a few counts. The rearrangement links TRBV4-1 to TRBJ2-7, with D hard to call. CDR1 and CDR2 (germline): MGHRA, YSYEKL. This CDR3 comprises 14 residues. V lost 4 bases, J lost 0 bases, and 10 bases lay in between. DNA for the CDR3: TGCGCCAGCAGCCTTCAGACTGTCTCCTACGAGCAGTACTTC. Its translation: CASSLQTVSYEQYF.

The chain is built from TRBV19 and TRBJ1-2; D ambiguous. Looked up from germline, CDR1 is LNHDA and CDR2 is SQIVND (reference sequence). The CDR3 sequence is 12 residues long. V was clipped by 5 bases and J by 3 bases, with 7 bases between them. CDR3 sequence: CASSYTDYGYTF. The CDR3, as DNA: TGTGCCAGTAGTTATACAGACTATGGCTACACCTTC.

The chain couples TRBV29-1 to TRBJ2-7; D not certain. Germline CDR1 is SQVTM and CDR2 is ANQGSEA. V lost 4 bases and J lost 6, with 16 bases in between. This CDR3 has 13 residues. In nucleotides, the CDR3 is TGCAGCGTTGTCCTCGATTGGGGTTTCGAGCAGTACTTC. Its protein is CSVVLDWGFEQYF.